This T cell receptor (beta chain) comes out of a study of cytomegalovirus exposure and HLA in healthy donors. The repertoire was sequenced with immunoSEQ multiplex PCR; TCRdb's copy has only in-frame clones and lacks some. The sample holds about 110,000 clones; approximately 85% are singletons and the top ten take 3% to 3.5%. Worth noting for this clone: Its antigen is unknown.

The V and J ends lost 7 bases and 3 bases respectively, with 13 bases between them. The germline gives CDR1 SNHLY, CDR2 FYNNEI. The CDR3 runs 14 residues. The study, taken as a whole, reports: The study designated over 150 TCR beta chains cytomegalovirus-associated. Generally TCR sequences proved uncommon, though certain public TCRs appeared in numerous donors.

The source is a woman in her late teens or twenties in good health and CMV-seronegative. The gene calls are TRBV2 and TRBJ1-5; no definite D call. Sequenced material: PBMCs. CDR3 sequence reads: CASKLESINQPQHF. The CDR3 nucleotides are TGTGCCAGCAAACTCGAGTCCATCAATCAGCCCCAGCATTTT.